The present entry profiles one T cell receptor (beta chain) with its context. The clone's antigen remains unknown. Per-base quality was not reported, and no clone a single base away is much larger than it. The sample's time point, from its label and the paper: more than three weeks on oral tofacitinib. Taken with the paper, the label for treatment or condition translates to: oral pan-JAK inhibitor, 5-10 mg twice daily. Lesional scalp punch biopsies and peripheral blood were collected from alopecia areata patients. PBMCs were isolated by density centrifugation and stained for CD3, CD4 and CD8, and CD4+ and CD8+ T cells were sorted on a FACSAria. The data are from a study of CD8+ T cells in alopecia areata (dated by TCRdb to the late 2010s). In terms of the full investigation: The treated patients, all with moderate-to-severe alopecia areata, were enrolled in an open-label pilot trial of oral tofacitinib given at 5 to 10 mg twice daily. Patients received tofacitinib for 6 to 18 months and were then followed off drug for 6 months to check for delayed response and recurrence. For the treated patients, the SALT score, which quantifies what percentage of scalp surface area is affected, served as the measure of disease severity. In both human patients and the C3H/HeJ mouse model, the study applied high-throughput TCRbeta sequencing to look at T cell clonal expansion in alopecia areata. On the human side, TCRbeta sequencing was run on scalp tissue and on sorted CD4+ and CD8+ peripheral blood T cells from healthy controls and from alopecia areata patients with either patchy or totalis/universalis disease. Biopsies were taken from tofacitinib-treated patients at baseline and at 4 and 24 weeks of treatment, and a later scalp biopsy was taken in several of the tofacitinib-treated patients. Clonality in the scalp was compared among normal scalp (n=4), patchy alopecia areata scalp (n=8), and alopecia totalis/universalis scalp (n=8). RNA came from the PAXgene miRNA kit for fixed scalp, the miRNeasy kit for PBMCs, and the RNeasy kit for mouse skin. TCRbeta CDR3 regions were amplified by immunoSEQ multiplex PCR with 35 Vbeta forward and 13 Jbeta reverse primers.

Paper-wide results and their limitations: With tofacitinib, both scalp clonality and the number of expanded CD8+ clones among the top 100 scalp clones went down significantly. Higher clonality and more expanded CD8+ clones were observed in lesional scalp than in normal scalp, particularly in alopecia totalis/universalis, a finding suggestive of antigenic drive. TCR sequences shared between patients were less clear than in mice, possibly partly because of HLA diversity in the patient population. Because the treated cohort was small and included a single nonresponder, larger studies are needed to assess links between baseline CD8+ expansion and response. During tofacitinib treatment, many expanded lesional clones remained in scalp and blood, and this persistence may partly explain relapse after treatment is stopped. Unlike mouse skin, which is dominated by gammadelta T cells, normal human skin has resident alphabeta T cells that are also sequenced, and this complicates analysis of the scalp TCR repertoire.

Libraries were constructed by the immunoSEQ multiplex PCR assay. RNA was extracted from all samples and reverse transcribed into cDNA, which served as template for TCR sequencing. First-strand cDNA was synthesized with SuperScript III using a 2:1 mix of oligo-dT and random hexamers. A synthetic immune receptor repertoire was used to assess amplification bias, and residual bias was removed computationally. In the paper's pipeline: After raw reads were preprocessed to remove errors, the CDR3 was defined following IMGT conventions as running from the conserved cysteine to phenylalanine. Clonality was calculated as 1 minus Shannon entropy normalized by log2 of the number of productive unique TCRs. Scalp TCRbeta sequences were cross-referenced with sorted blood CD4 and CD8 repertoires so that the CD4 or CD8 identity of scalp clones could be inferred. TCRdb holds this immuneACCESS table with in-frame rearrangements only. Some clones are missing; in checked studies, unresolved V genes explain under half, and the rest has no known cause. D and trimming come from the DNA, and the V and J calls and clone size come from that table. The sample table records about 190,000 clones; around 56% of these occur just once. Approximately 0.63% of the sample is taken by the ten largest.

Sequencing was performed on CD4+ T cells sorted from blood, taken at week 4, from a patient treated with tofacitinib. The clonotype was recovered from a human donor with alopecia areata.

The CDR3 corresponds to CASSMRQGTLPDEQYF. Here is the DNA: TGTGCCAGCAGCATGAGACAGGGAACTCTACCCGACGAGCAGTACTTC. This chain is built from TRBV9 and TRBJ2-7; 7 middle bases align to TRBD1. Germline trimming: 4 bases from V, 5 bases from J; junction bases outside gene matches: 15. According to the germline V gene, CDR1 reads SGDLS and CDR2 reads YYNGEE. The CDR3, cysteine through phenylalanine, is 16 amino acids long. The kept DNA is CDR3 alone, 48 bases in frame from the first base.